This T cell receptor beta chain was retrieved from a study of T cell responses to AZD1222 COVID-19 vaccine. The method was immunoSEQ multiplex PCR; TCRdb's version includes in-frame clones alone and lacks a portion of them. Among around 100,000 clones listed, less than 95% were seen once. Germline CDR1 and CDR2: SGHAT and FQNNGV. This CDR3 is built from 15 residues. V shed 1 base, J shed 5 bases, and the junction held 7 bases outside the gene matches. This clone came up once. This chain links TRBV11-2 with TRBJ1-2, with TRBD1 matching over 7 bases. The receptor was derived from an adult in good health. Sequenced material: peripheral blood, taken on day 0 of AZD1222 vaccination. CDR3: CASSLAGGRGYGYTF. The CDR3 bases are TGTGCCAGCAGCTTAGCGGGTGGCAGGGGGTATGGCTACACCTTC.